This TCR beta chain was observed in a study of CD8 T cells in Susac syndrome. Turning to the study itself: Among the Susac syndrome patients sequenced, 5 or 6 had active disease and 8 or 9 were in remission. Study conclusions and caveats: The CD4+ T cell repertoires from Susac syndrome exhibited no clonal expansion.

The T cells that were sequenced for TCR beta were CD8+ and CD4+ cells from blood. With 7 bases removed from V and 4 bases from J, the gap between germline ends came to 10 bases. The CDR3 contains 12 residues. It was with random hexamers that roughly 0.45 to 1 ug RNA was reverse transcribed. Amplification of the TCR beta CDR3 was carried out by immunoSEQ multiplex PCR, which spanned a total of 54 Vbeta and 13 Jbeta segments. Using its own MiXCR run on the immunoSEQ multiplex PCR reads, TCRdb lists one record per CDR3 protein. This repertoire shows under 300,000 distinct CDR3 sequences, about 96% found once; its top ten account for 0.095% to 0.12%. Points on this clonotype: Its antigen is not known.

The rearrangement uses TRBV12-3 or TRBV12-4 and TRBJ1-2; no clear D. This sequence originates from a human donor with Susac syndrome. What was sequenced was CD4+ T cells from PBMCs. The CDR3 DNA reads as TGTGCCAGCACCTCAGGTTTCTATGGCTACACCTTC. Protein: CASTSGFYGYTF.